Following are 18 T cell receptor beta chains from one sample sequenced in a study of cytomegalovirus exposure and HLA in healthy donors. Both 60 Vbeta primers and 13 Jbeta primers went into the PCR. Measured with immunoSEQ multiplex PCR; TCRdb has only the in-frame clones, and not every one. Of some 170,000 clones detected, about four fifths appear once; the ten largest clones hold less than 15%. Sequenced material: PBMCs. These receptors were collected from a woman aged 50 to 60 in good health and CMV-seronegative.

This chain connects TRBV2 to TRBJ2-2; 9 bases align to TRBD2. Trimming took 5 bases from V and 6 from J; bases not matched to a gene: 10. The CDR3 has 16 amino acids. Germline CDR1 reads SNHLY; CDR2 reads FYNNEI. CDR3 in amino acids: CASSFRTSASPGELFF. CDR3 in DNA: TGTGCCAGCAGTTTCCGGACTAGCGCGTCACCCGGGGAGCTGTTTTTT. Full variable domain (remainder filled in from reference TRBV2 and TRBJ2-2): EPEVTQTPSHQVTQMGQEVILRCVPISNHLYFYWYRQILGQKVEFLVSFYNNEISEKSEIFDDQFSVERPDGSNFTLKIRSTKLEDSAMYFCASSFRTSASPGELFFGEGSRLTVL.

J is TRBJ2-7 and V is TRBV19; perhaps TRBD2 as D (5 bases). Per the germline V gene, CDR1 is LNHDA and CDR2 is SQIVND (reference sequence). There are 14 residues in the CDR3. V shed 5 bases and J shed 4 bases, with 15 bases lying between them. The CDR3, as DNA: TGTGCCAGTAGTCCTGGACTCTCGGCGTACGAGCAGTACTTC. Amino acids: CASSPGLSAYEQYF.

This chain joins TRBV7-9 and TRBJ1-6; a possible D gene is TRBD1 (6 bases). Germline CDR1 reads SEHNR; CDR2 reads FQNEAQ (reference sequence). The V gene lost 6 bases and the J gene lost 6 bases, with 12 bases spanning the gap. This CDR3 comprises 14 residues. The DNA of the CDR3 is TGTGCCAGCAGTCTGGACAGCCTTAATTCACCCCTCCACTTT. This gives the protein CASSLDSLNSPLHF.

The V gene is TRBV7-2, the J gene TRBJ2-3; TRBD2 matches 10 bases. V lost 5 bases, J lost 4 bases, and 18 bases stayed unmatched. This CDR3 spans 19 amino acids. Germline V gene lookup returns CDR1 SGHTA and CDR2 FQGNSA. The CDR3 sequence: CASSPWVLRLAGEADTQYF. The CDR3 DNA reads as TGTGCCAGCAGCCCATGGGTTCTTCGTCTAGCGGGAGAGGCAGATACGCAGTATTTT. The whole variable domain, remainder taken from reference TRBV7-2 and TRBJ2-3, is GAGVSQSPSNKVTEKGKDVELRCDPISGHTALYWYRQSLGQGLEFLIYFQGNSAPDKSGLPSDRFSAERTGGSVSTLTIQRTQQEDSAVYLCASSPWVLRLAGEADTQYFGPGTRLTVL.

This chain connects TRBV4-3 to TRBJ2-1, with 8 nucleotides matching TRBD1. The CDR3 is 19 residues long. The ends lost 1 base at V and 0 bases at J; junction bases unmatched: 11. Germline lookup yields CDR1 LGHNA and CDR2 YSLEER. The CDR3 reads CASSQAMGQGAASYNEQFF. CDR3 nucleotides: TGCGCCAGCAGCCAAGCCATGGGGCAGGGGGCCGCCTCCTACAATGAGCAGTTCTTC.

This clone occurred once. This specimen includes other DNA sequences encoding the same CDR3. The J gene is TRBJ2-3, the V gene TRBV7-6; D is ambiguous. The CDR3 covers 14 residues. Trimming cost V 1 base and J 3 bases, with 8 bases left between them. Germline V gene data show CDR1 as SGHVS and CDR2 as FNYEAQ. The CDR3 loop is CASSLGLGTDTQYF. CDR3 coding DNA: TGTGCCAGCAGCTTAGGACTTGGGACAGATACGCAGTATTTT.

The chain couples TRBV5-5 to TRBJ1-5; a weak D match, TRBD1 (5 bases). The CDR3 sequence is 14 residues long. V lost 4 bases and J 1 base, leaving 9 bases between the germline ends. Per germline, CDR1 SGHKS and CDR2 YYEKEE (reference sequence). The chain's CDR3 is CASSKWGSNQPQHF. The CDR3 DNA reads as TGTGCCAGCAGCAAGTGGGGCAGCAATCAGCCCCAGCATTTT.

This sequence joins TRBV10-3 and TRBJ1-1; weak D call: TRBD1 (5 bases). CDR1 ENHRY and CDR2 SYGVKD come from the germline V gene. This CDR3 has 14 amino acids. The V end was cut by 6 bases, the J end by 4 bases, with 15 bases between. Here the CDR3 DNA reads TGTGCCATCAGGGCGGGGGACGGGGGCACTGAAGCTTTCTTT. It yields the protein CAIRAGDGGTEAFF.

The V call is TRBV19, the J call TRBJ2-5, with 7 bases identical to TRBD1. This CDR3 has 15 amino acids. Germline CDR1 is LNHDA and CDR2 is SQIVND (reference sequence). The J segment lost 6 bases and the V segment lost 6 bases, leaving 13 bases of the junction unmatched. This CDR3 reads CASSREWGQLKTQYF. The CDR3 nucleotides are TGTGCCAGTAGCCGCGAATGGGGACAGCTGAAGACCCAGTACTTC. Together with reference TRBV19 and TRBJ2-5, the CDR3 gives the full variable domain: DGGITQSPKYLFRKEGQNVTLSCEQNLNHDAMYWYRQDPGQGLRLIYYSQIVNDFQKGDIAEGYSVSREKKESFPLTVTSAQKNPTAFYLCASSREWGQLKTQYFGPGTRLLVL.

This chain links TRBV30 with TRBJ2-4, with 9 bases fitting TRBD2. This CDR3 is 14 amino acids long. V dropped 1 base and J dropped 9; count of bases not matched to a gene: 7. Germline V CDR1 and CDR2: GTSNPN, SVGIG (reference sequence). The CDR3 DNA reads TGTGCCTGGAGTGAAGGACTAGCGTCCTTCATTCAGTACTTC. This encodes CAWSEGLASFIQYF.

The chain couples TRBV27 to TRBJ1-6; D is unresolved. This CDR3 comprises 13 residues. Trimming stripped 6 bases from V and 10 bases from J, with 13 bases between. Germline V CDR1 and CDR2: MNHEY, SMNVEV (reference sequence). The CDR3 DNA reads as TGTGCCAGCAGCCTCTTTGGGCTATCACCCCTCCACTTT. It translates to CASSLFGLSPLHF.

The J gene is TRBJ2-7, the V gene TRBV27, with 11 positions matching TRBD2. With V trimmed by 1 base and J by 6 bases, 5 bases remained unmatched. CDR3 length: 15 residues. Germline V lookup: CDR1 MNHEY, CDR2 SMNVEV (reference sequence). The CDR3 sequence is CASSLWGTSGAEQYF. The CDR3 DNA follows: TGTGCCAGCAGTTTATGGGGGACTAGCGGCGCCGAGCAGTACTTC.

The chain couples TRBV7-9 to TRBJ2-2; D might be TRBD2 (6 bases). Germline CDR1 and CDR2: SEHNR and FQNEAQ (reference sequence). Trimming shortened V by 4 bases and J by 3 bases, and 15 bases separated the two germline ends. The length of the CDR3 is 16 residues. The CDR3 sequence: CASSSRLGGDTGELFF. The CDR3 bases are TGTGCCAGCAGCTCGCGCCTCGGAGGGGACACCGGGGAGCTGTTTTTT.

In this sample, this clone turned up once. V usage is TRBV7-9 and J usage is TRBJ2-1, with D possibly being TRBD1 (6 bases). CDR3 length: 14 amino acids. Between the trimmed V and J ends, which lost 5 bases and 8 bases, there was a span of 16 bases. The germline V gene encodes CDR1 SEHNR and CDR2 FQNEAQ (reference sequence). This CDR3 reads CASSVVTGKDEQFF. CDR3 in DNA: TGTGCCAGCAGCGTAGTAACAGGGAAGGATGAGCAGTTCTTC.

The V and J genes are TRBV5-4 and TRBJ2-5; the match to TRBD1 covers 12 bases. Trimming took 4 bases from V and 7 from J; bases not matched to a gene: 11. Germline CDR1 is SGHNT and CDR2 is YYREEE (reference sequence). The CDR3 runs to 16 residues. In nucleotides, the CDR3 is TGTGCCAGCAGCCTGTCCGGGGACAGGGGGCTTGTGACCCAGTACTTC. This codes for CASSLSGDRGLVTQYF.

The rearrangement links TRBV21-1 to TRBJ2-7; the D call in the table, TRBD2, was not verified against the DNA. TRBV21-1 is termed a pseudogene. CDR3 length equals 12 residues. The CDR3 region has the DNA TGTGCCAGCAGCAAGAGGTCGGGGGAGCAGTACTTC. As protein: CASSKRSGEQYF.

The chain recombines TRBV29-1 with TRBJ2-1; 8 bases map to TRBD2. J gave up 4 bases and V 1 base, and 3 bases lay outside the gene matches. Germline values: CDR1 SQVTM, CDR2 ANQGSEA. The CDR3 totals 14 residues. In DNA, the CDR3 is TGCAGCGTTGAAGTAGCGGGACTATACAATGAGCAGTTCTTC. It yields the protein CSVEVAGLYNEQFF.

This sequence joins TRBV5-1 and TRBJ1-1, with a possible D match to TRBD1 (6 bases). This CDR3 region has 14 residues. V gave up 4 bases and J gave up 5 bases, with 15 bases separating them. The germline V gene encodes CDR1 SGHRS and CDR2 YFSETQ. Here the CDR3 reads CASSSLGTGTEAFF. CDR3 bases: TGCGCCAGCAGCAGCTTGGGAACAGGGACTGAAGCTTTCTTT. The variable domain in full, with the rest retrieved from reference TRBV5-1 and TRBJ1-1, is KAGVTQTPRYLIKTRGQQVTLSCSPISGHRSVSWYQQTPGQGLQFLFEYFSETQRNKGNFPGRFSGRQFSNSRSEMNVSTLELGDSALYLCASSSLGTGTEAFFGQGTRLTVV.